Listed here are 12 T cell receptor beta chains from one sample, sequenced in a study of T cells in Graves' hyperthyroidism and ophthalmopathy. There were TCR beta CDR3 regions amplified from RNA transcripts. The HTBI primer set served for first-round RT-PCR of the TCR CDR3. TCRdb used MiXCR to reprocess the multiplex PCR reads, holding one entry per CDR3 protein. This sample has around 400,000 distinct CDR3 sequences, with around 13% found just once. The sequencing input was blood. These receptors originate from a woman aged 18 to 35 with Graves' hyperthyroidism.

This clonotype was counted at least ten times. This rearrangement joins TRBV10-3 to TRBJ2-3; 9 nucleotides match TRBD1. The trim removed 4 bases at V and 6 bases at J, leaving 11 bases unmatched. The germline gives CDR1 ENHRY, CDR2 SYGVKD. CDR3 size: 16 residues. CDR3 sequence: CAISGTGGQGEDTQYF. CDR3 bases: TGTGCCATCAGTGGGACGGGGGGACAGGGAGAGGATACGCAGTATTTT.

This clonotype has at least ten counts. The chain uses TRBV5-1 and TRBJ2-5, with D unclear. The CDR3 contains 13 residues. Trimming took off 1 base at V and 14 bases at J, with 18 bases between the two ends. Germline V gene data show CDR1 as SGHRS and CDR2 as YFSETQ. The CDR3 protein is CASSLPDMKRSYF. CDR3 DNA: TGCGCCAGCAGCTTGCCTGACATGAAAAGGTCCTACTTC.

This clonotype was counted at least ten times. The chain carries TRBV7-9 and TRBJ1-2; D is uncertain. The CDR3 length is 14 residues. The germline gives CDR1 SEHNR, CDR2 FQNEAQ (reference sequence). Trimming removed 5 bases at V and 2 bases at J, with 12 bases between. The CDR3 loop is CASSPVGANYGYTF. CDR3 nucleotide sequence: TGTGCCAGCAGCCCGGTCGGTGCAAACTATGGCTACACCTTC.

In regard to this clonotype: This may stem from a read error, because a much larger clone lies one nucleotide away. The chain employs TRBV27 and TRBJ1-1, with D tentatively TRBD1 (5 bases). This CDR3 has 14 residues. CDR1 and CDR2 (germline): MNHEY, SMNVEV (reference sequence). With 2 bases removed from V and 11 bases from J, the gap between germline ends came to 18 bases. The CDR3 sequence is CASSLTGDGRVAFF. The CDR3 coding sequence is TGTGCCAGCAGTTTAACGGGGGACGGGAGAGTGGCTTTCTTT.

Ten or more counts support this clonotype. CDR3 nucleotide sequence: TGTGCCAGCAGTCGTAGGGGGGGCTATTCCTACGAGCAGTACTTC. It translates to CASSRRGGYSYEQYF. The chain carries TRBV12-3 or TRBV12-4 and TRBJ2-7; perhaps TRBD2 as D (7 bases). V dropped 5 bases and J dropped 1 base, with 15 bases sitting between them. This CDR3 region has 15 residues.

This clonotype was found a few times. The chain employs TRBV19 and TRBJ1-1; D is unresolved. Germline CDR1 and CDR2: LNHDA and SQIVND (reference sequence). The V and J ends lost 4 bases and 12 bases respectively, with 12 bases between them. This CDR3 has 11 amino acids. The CDR3: CASSKSLKTFF. In nucleotides, the CDR3 is TGTGCCAGTAGTAAGTCCCTAAAAACTTTCTTT. The full variable domain, completed using reference TRBV19 and TRBJ1-1, is DGGITQSPKYLFRKEGQNVTLSCEQNLNHDAMYWYRQDPGQGLRLIYYSQIVNDFQKGDIAEGYSVSREKKESFPLTVTSAQKNPTAFYLCASSKSLKTFFGQGTRLTVV.

With respect to this clonotype: It may be a read error: a sequence one base away is much more abundant. The chain uses TRBV7-9 and TRBJ2-1, with a possible D match to TRBD1 (6 bases). The J call is doubtful: the DNA matches TRBJ2-7 better. This CDR3 has 16 residues. Per germline, CDR1 SEHNR and CDR2 FQNEAQ (reference sequence). The CDR3 region is CASSNYRDTLYNEQYF. The CDR3, as DNA: TGTGCCAGCAGCAACTACCGGGACACATTATACAATGAGCAGTACTTC.

This clonotype was observed at least ten times. V gene TRBV7-3 combines with J gene TRBJ2-1, with a tentative D call TRBD2 (5 bases). This CDR3 has 14 residues. V was trimmed by 1 base and J by 8 bases, leaving 12 bases between them. Germline CDR1 reads SGHTA; CDR2 reads FQGTGA. CDR3 amino acids: CASSLRSPGDEQFF. For the CDR3, the DNA is TGTGCCAGCAGCTTAAGGTCCCCCGGGGATGAGCAGTTCTTC.

This clonotype was counted at least ten times. The chain combines TRBV19 with TRBJ1-1, with a possible D match to TRBD1 (6 bases). CDR1 and CDR2 from the germline V gene are LNHDA and SQIVND (reference sequence). V dropped 5 bases and J dropped 0 bases, with 10 bases sitting between them. This CDR3 comprises 14 residues. The CDR3, as DNA: TGTGCCAGTAGTTCCCAGGGGATGAACACTGAAGCTTTCTTT. It translates to CASSSQGMNTEAFF.

This clonotype was counted at least ten times. This chain joins TRBV5-5 and TRBJ2-7; 10 nucleotides agree with TRBD1. J gave up 1 base and V 4 bases, and 8 bases lay outside the gene matches. CDR1 SGHKS and CDR2 YYEKEE come from the germline V gene (reference sequence). This CDR3 region has 16 residues. The CDR3 DNA sequence: TGTGCCAGCAGCGCCGGGACAGGGGTAGGGTCCTACGAGCAGTACTTC. Protein product: CASSAGTGVGSYEQYF.

This clonotype was seen many times. The rearrangement links TRBV6-1 to TRBJ2-2; either TRBD1 or TRBD2 may fit D (6 bases each). V lost 10 bases and J 6 bases, leaving 12 bases between the germline ends. The CDR3 totals 12 residues. The germline V gene has CDR1 MNHNS and CDR2 SASEGT. This CDR3 reads CAILRGAGELFF. In DNA, the CDR3 is TGTGCCATCCTGAGGGGGGCCGGGGAGCTGTTTTTT.

This clonotype has a count of ten or more. V is TRBV27 and J is TRBJ2-7; maybe TRBD2 (6 bases). V was clipped by 4 bases and J by 0 bases, with 13 bases between them. CDR1 and CDR2 (germline): MNHEY, SMNVEV (reference sequence). The CDR3 is made up of 15 amino acids. The CDR3 loop reads CASSSTSLTSYEQYF. CDR3 in DNA: TGTGCCAGCAGTTCTACTAGCCTTACCTCCTACGAGCAGTACTTC.